A single sample gave rise to the 2 T cell receptor beta chains below, sequenced in a study of blood T cell repertoires in COVID-19. Generated by immunoSEQ multiplex PCR, the TCRdb table keeps only in-frame clones and is missing some. Found here are roughly 180,000 clones, about 88% of them singletons; the top ten hold under 6.5%. Sequenced material: peripheral blood. The receptors shown here come from a woman aged 45-59 years with COVID-19, enrolled during active disease.

As for this clone: Other DNA sequences within the sample encode an identical CDR3. The V gene is TRBV5-4, the J gene TRBJ2-2; 12 bases match TRBD2. The V and J ends lost 5 bases and 5 bases, in that order; junction bases with no gene match: 4. Germline CDR1 SGHNT, CDR2 YYREEE (reference sequence). The CDR3 length is 15 residues. CDR3 coding DNA: TGTGCCAGCAGGCTAGCGGGGGGGAGGACCGGGGAGCTGTTTTTT. Translated, it gives CASRLAGGRTGELFF.

This chain uses TRBV3-1 (or the pseudogene TRBV3-2) with TRBJ1-1; D gene ambiguous. The CDR3 is 15 residues long. V was trimmed by 4 bases and J by 0 bases, leaving 12 bases between them. Germline assignment: CDR1 LGHDT and CDR2 YNNKEL (reference sequence). This CDR3 is CASSLRGSLNTEAFF. CDR3 nucleotides: TGTGCCAGCAGCCTGAGAGGTTCGTTGAACACTGAAGCTTTCTTT.